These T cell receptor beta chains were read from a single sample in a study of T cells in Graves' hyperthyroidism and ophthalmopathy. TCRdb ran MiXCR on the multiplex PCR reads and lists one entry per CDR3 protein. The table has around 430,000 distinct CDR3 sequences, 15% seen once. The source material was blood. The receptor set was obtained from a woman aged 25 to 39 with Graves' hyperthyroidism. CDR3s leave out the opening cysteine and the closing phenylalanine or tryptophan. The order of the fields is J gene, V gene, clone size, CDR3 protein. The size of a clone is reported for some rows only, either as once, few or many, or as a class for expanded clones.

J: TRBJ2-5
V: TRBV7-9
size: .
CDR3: ASSLGTGVETQY

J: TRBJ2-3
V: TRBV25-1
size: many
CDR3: ASSRRRVDTQY

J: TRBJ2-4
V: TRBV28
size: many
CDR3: ASSGGDNHIQY

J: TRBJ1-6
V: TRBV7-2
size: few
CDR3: ASSPRTGADSPLH

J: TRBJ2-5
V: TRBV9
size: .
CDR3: ASSVDTVRETQY

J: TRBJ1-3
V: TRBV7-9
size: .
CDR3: ASSVTTADSGNTIY

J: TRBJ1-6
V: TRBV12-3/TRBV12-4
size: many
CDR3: ASRIGTVNNSPLH

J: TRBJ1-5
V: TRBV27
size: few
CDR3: ASSLPSNQPQH

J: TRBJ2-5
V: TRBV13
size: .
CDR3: ASSLGGGMIQETQY

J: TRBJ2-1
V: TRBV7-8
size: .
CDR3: ASSTSGHQSSYNEQF

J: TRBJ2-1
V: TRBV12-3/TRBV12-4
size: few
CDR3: ASKVSYNEQF

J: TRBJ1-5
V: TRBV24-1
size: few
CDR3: ATSDSSGVNQPQH

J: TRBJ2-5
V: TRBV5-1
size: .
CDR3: ASSLTGTGSETQY

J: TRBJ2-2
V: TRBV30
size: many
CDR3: AWSWGGELF

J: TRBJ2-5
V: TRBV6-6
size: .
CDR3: ASSYSRDRAEETQY

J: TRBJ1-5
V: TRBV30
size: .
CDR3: ALGQGYQPQH

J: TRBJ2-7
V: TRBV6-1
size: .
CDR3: ASRPRGEPYEQY

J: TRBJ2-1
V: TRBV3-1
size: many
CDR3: ASSRGQGSWNEQF

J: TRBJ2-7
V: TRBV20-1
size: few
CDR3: SARGIGSSGSTEQY

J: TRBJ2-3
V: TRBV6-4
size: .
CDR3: ASSDDGSTDTQY

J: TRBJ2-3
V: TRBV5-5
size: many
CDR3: ASSLAGGFSTDTQY

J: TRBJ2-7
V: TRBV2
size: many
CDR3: ASSRGGARGGQY

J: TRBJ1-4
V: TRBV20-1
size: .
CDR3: SAIRGSLTTNEKLF

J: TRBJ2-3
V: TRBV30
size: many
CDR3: AWTVSGRAPY

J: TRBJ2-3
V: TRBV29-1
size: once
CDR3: SVWLAGGPTDTQY

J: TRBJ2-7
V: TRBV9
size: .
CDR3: ASSYGGAQEEQY

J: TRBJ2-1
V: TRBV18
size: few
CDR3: ASSPTVRTSGTNEQF

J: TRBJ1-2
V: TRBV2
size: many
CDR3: ASTVHIDGYT

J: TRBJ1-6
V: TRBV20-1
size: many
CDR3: SARVEDRDHSPLH

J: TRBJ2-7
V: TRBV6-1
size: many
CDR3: ASSDRTSGTYEQY

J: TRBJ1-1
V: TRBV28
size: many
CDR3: ASSLPFGQGTEAF

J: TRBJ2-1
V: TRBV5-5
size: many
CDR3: ASSHDVSSYNEQF

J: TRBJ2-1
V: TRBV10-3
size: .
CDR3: AISEGGGGYNEQF

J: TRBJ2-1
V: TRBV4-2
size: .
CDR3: ASSQRQLAGGDNEQF

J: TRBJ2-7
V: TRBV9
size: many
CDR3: ASSVGDRVDTYEQY

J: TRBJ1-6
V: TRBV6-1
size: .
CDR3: ASSYPDRSSYNSPLH

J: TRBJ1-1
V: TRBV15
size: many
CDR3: ATSRARGLGNTEAF

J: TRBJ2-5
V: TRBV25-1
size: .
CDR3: ASSGPLETQY

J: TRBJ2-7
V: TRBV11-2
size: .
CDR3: ASSSGGLSEQY

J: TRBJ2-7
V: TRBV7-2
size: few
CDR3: ASSPPRGVSKEQY

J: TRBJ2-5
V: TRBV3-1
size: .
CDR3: ASSQDWWTSQETQY

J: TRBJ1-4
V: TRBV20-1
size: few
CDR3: SARDRRAGLGKLF

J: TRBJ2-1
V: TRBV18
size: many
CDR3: ASSLAGIKEQF

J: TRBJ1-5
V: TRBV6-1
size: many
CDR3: ASRDSAYSNQPQH

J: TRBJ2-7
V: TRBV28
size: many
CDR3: ASSLMGGAYEQY

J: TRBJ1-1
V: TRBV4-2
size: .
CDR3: ASSQPDRVGTEAF

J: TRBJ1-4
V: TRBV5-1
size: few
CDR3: ASSLDRPNEKLF

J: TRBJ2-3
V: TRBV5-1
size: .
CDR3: ASSFRVSDTQY

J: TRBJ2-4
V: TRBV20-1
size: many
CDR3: SASPLAGGFNIQY

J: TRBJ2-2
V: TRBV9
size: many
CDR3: ASSVRQGSTGELF

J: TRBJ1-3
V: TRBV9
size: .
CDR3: ASSVAGLNTIY

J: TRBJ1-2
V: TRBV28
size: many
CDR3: ATVWGQPVYGYT

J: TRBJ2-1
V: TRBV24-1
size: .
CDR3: ATSEKTSGREQF